This T cell receptor beta chain was profiled in a study of T-cell memory formation after mild COVID-19. Whole-study results and caveats: Clones contracting over day 15 to 85 were CD4/CD8 balanced, with later expanders leaning CD4+. Second-wave clones that peaked on day 37 lacked confirmed SARS-CoV-2 specificity.

The CDR3 runs to 15 residues. Germline CDR1 and CDR2: MGHRA and YSYEKL. Trimming left V 1 base short and J 4 bases short, with 14 bases between. As for this clonotype: Its antigen is not identified.

Constant-segment-primed 5'RACE gave TCR alpha and TCR beta cDNA libraries with sample barcodes and UMIs. TCRdb independently ran MiXCR on the 5' RACE reads; one entry per CDR3 protein. The table lists 300,000 to 350,000 distinct CDR3 sequences, 13% of them singletons. The rearrangement links TRBV4-1 to TRBJ2-7; D ambiguous. The source of this sequence is a man between 18 and 35 years old who had mild COVID-19 (a few samples of this study predate the infection). Cell type and time point are not known. The sequencing input was PBMCs or a T cell subset sorted from them (not recorded which). CDR3 protein: CASSQGLLRRYEQYF. CDR3 in DNA: TGCGCCAGCAGCCAAGGACTCCTTAGAAGGTACGAGCAGTACTTC.